The 23 T cell receptor beta chains reported below all come from one sample, sequenced in a study of blood T cell repertoires in COVID-19. Some clones are missing from TCRdb's copy, which holds only in-frame ones; the method was immunoSEQ multiplex PCR. The sample lists approximately 74,000 clones; more than 85% were seen once. Sequencing was done on a sample of peripheral blood. Every receptor here comes from a woman aged 55 to 70 with active COVID-19.

CDR3 residues: CASSHQGKNEKLFF. CDR3 sequence (DNA): TGTGCCAGCAGTCATCAGGGGAAAAATGAAAAACTGTTTTTT. V and J are TRBV27 and TRBJ1-4; possibly TRBD1 for D (6 bases). CDR3 size: 14 residues. Trimming took 5 bases from V and 5 from J, leaving 12 bases between them. CDR1 is MNHEY and CDR2 is SMNVEV in the germline V gene (reference sequence).

The chain has TRBV19 and TRBJ1-1; D not certain. The CDR3 totals 13 residues. CDR1 is LNHDA, CDR2 SQIVND, per germline (reference sequence). Trimming took off 3 bases at V and 1 base at J, with 6 bases between the two ends. CDR3 residues: CASSIRGNTEAFF. As DNA, the CDR3 is TGTGCCAGTAGTATCAGAGGGAACACTGAAGCTTTCTTT. The whole variable domain, filled in from reference TRBV19 and TRBJ1-1, reads DGGITQSPKYLFRKEGQNVTLSCEQNLNHDAMYWYRQDPGQGLRLIYYSQIVNDFQKGDIAEGYSVSREKKESFPLTVTSAQKNPTAFYLCASSIRGNTEAFFGQGTRLTVV.

This sequence joins TRBV30 and TRBJ1-6; D gene uncertain. CDR3 size: 15 residues. Germline V CDR1 and CDR2: GTSNPN, SVGIG (reference sequence). V lost 4 bases to trimming and J lost 0 bases, with 10 bases between them. This CDR3 reads CAWMEPSSYNSPLHF. The CDR3 nucleotides are TGTGCCTGGATGGAACCTAGCTCCTATAATTCACCCCTCCACTTT. Combining the CDR3 with reference TRBV30 and TRBJ1-6 gives the whole variable domain SQTIHQWPATLVQPVGSPLSLECTVEGTSNPNLYWYRQAAGRGLQLLFYSVGIGQISSEVPQNLSASRPQDRQFILSSKKLLLSDSGFYLCAWMEPSSYNSPLHFGNGTRLTVT.

This clone was picked up one time. The V call is TRBV7-2, the J call TRBJ2-3; TRBD2 matches at 12 bases. The CDR3 is made up of 19 amino acids. Germline CDR1 SGHTA, CDR2 FQGNSA. The trim removed 1 base at V and 0 bases at J, leaving 8 bases unmatched. CDR3 sequence: CASSLVPLAGGPSTDTQYF. The CDR3 nucleotides read TGTGCCAGCAGCTTAGTACCCCTAGCGGGAGGGCCAAGCACAGATACGCAGTATTTT.

The rearrangement joins TRBV24-1 to TRBJ2-7; D ambiguous. In germline, CDR1 is KGHDR, CDR2 SFDVKD. The V and J ends lost 12 bases and 2 bases respectively, with 16 bases between them. This CDR3 is built from 13 residues. The CDR3 protein is CAPAVGHTYEQYF. In DNA form, the CDR3 reads TGTGCCCCAGCCGTGGGCCACACCTACGAGCAGTACTTC.

This clone appeared a single time. This chain connects TRBV30 to TRBJ2-7, with 7 bases lining up with TRBD1. The CDR3 runs 11 residues. From germline, CDR1 is GTSNPN and CDR2 SVGIG (reference sequence). J gave up 7 bases and V 5 bases, and 5 bases lay outside the gene matches. CDR3 region: CAWDRAGEQYF. In DNA, the CDR3 is TGTGCCTGGGACAGGGCCGGGGAGCAGTACTTC.

The chain links TRBV28 to TRBJ2-1; 10 positions agree with TRBD1. CDR1 is MDHEN and CDR2 is SYDVKM in the germline V gene. Trimming at V came to 3 bases and at J to 4 bases, leaving 12 bases not matched to a gene. This CDR3 region has 18 residues. The CDR3 is CASSFASLGQGTYNEQFF. The CDR3 nucleotides are TGTGCCAGCAGTTTTGCCTCATTGGGACAGGGGACTTACAATGAGCAGTTCTTC.

This chain links TRBV5-1 with TRBJ2-5, with 11 bases fitting TRBD2. Germline trimming cut 4 bases from V and 4 bases from J; bases unmatched to any gene: 3. Germline V gene sequence: CDR1 SGHRS, CDR2 YFSETQ. The CDR3 has 14 amino acids. CDR3 in DNA: TGCGCCAGCAGCCCGGGACTAGCGGTAGAGACCCAGTACTTC. It codes for CASSPGLAVETQYF.

To note about this clone: It may be a read error: a sequence one base away is much more abundant. V usage is TRBV5-1 and J usage is TRBJ1-4, with TRBD1 identical over 8 bases. CDR1 SGHRS and CDR2 YFSETQ come from the germline V gene. CDR3 size: 16 residues. With V trimmed by 7 bases and J by 7 bases, 15 bases remained unmatched. For the CDR3, the DNA is TGCGCCAGCGGCCCAAGGCAGGCAGGACAGGGTGAAAAACTGTTTTTT. This sequence encodes CASGPRQAGQGEKLFF.

This rearrangement joins TRBV7-9 to TRBJ1-2; 9 positions agree with TRBD1. Germline CDR1 and CDR2: SEHNR and FQNEAQ (reference sequence). Trimming cost V 5 bases and J 8 bases; bases outside gene matches: 12. CDR3 size: 15 residues. CDR3: CASSPDTGGARGYTF. CDR3 sequence (DNA): TGTGCCAGCAGCCCCGACACAGGGGGCGCGAGGGGCTACACCTTC.

The chain carries TRBV19 and TRBJ1-5; maybe TRBD1 (5 bases). V shed 3 bases and J shed 2 bases, with 11 bases lying between them. The CDR3 has 15 residues. Germline CDR1 and CDR2: LNHDA and SQIVND (reference sequence). Here the CDR3 reads CASSMWGGGNQPQHF. CDR3 bases: TGTGCCAGTAGTATGTGGGGCGGCGGCAATCAGCCCCAGCATTTT.

The gene calls are TRBV28 and TRBJ1-5; D is ambiguous. V was cut by 5 bases and J by 7 bases, with 21 bases left in between. Germline assignment: CDR1 MDHEN and CDR2 SYDVKM. The length of the CDR3 is 16 residues. The CDR3 loop is CASSLAGSNLGQPQHF. In DNA, the CDR3 is TGTGCCAGCAGTCTGGCGGGGTCGAATCTTGGACAGCCCCAGCATTTT.

The rearrangement joins TRBV19 to TRBJ1-5; a possible D gene is TRBD1 (6 bases). Trimming shortened V by 5 bases and J by 0 bases, and 20 bases separated the two germline ends. The length of the CDR3 is 18 residues. Germline V gene sequence: CDR1 LNHDA, CDR2 SQIVND (reference sequence). CDR3 nucleotides: TGTGCCAGTAGTCCCAGGTGGGGGGGCAGGGGTAGCAATCAGCCCCAGCATTTT. This encodes CASSPRWGGRGSNQPQHF. Looking up the rest from reference TRBV19 and TRBJ1-5 gives the full variable domain: DGGITQSPKYLFRKEGQNVTLSCEQNLNHDAMYWYRQDPGQGLRLIYYSQIVNDFQKGDIAEGYSVSREKKESFPLTVTSAQKNPTAFYLCASSPRWGGRGSNQPQHFGDGTRLSIL.

This chain uses TRBV7-2 with TRBJ2-6; D not certain. From germline, CDR1 is SGHTA and CDR2 FQGNSA. Trimming stripped 5 bases from V and 4 bases from J, with 21 bases between. This CDR3 comprises 18 residues. The CDR3 nucleotides are TGTGCCAGCAGCACCCCCCGTCTCGCGCTTCCGGGGGCCAACGTCCTGACTTTC. Protein sequence: CASSTPRLALPGANVLTF.

This clone appeared once. The CDR3 reads CASSWAGNEKLFF. In DNA form, the CDR3 reads TGTGCCAGCAGCTGGGCAGGGAATGAAAAACTGTTTTTT. This rearrangement joins TRBV7-9 to TRBJ1-4; TRBD1 is a possible D gene (5 bases). V lost 4 bases, J lost 5 bases, and 8 bases lay in between. Germline V gives CDR1 SEHNR, CDR2 FQNEAQ (reference sequence). CDR3 length equals 13 residues.

The rearrangement links TRBV27 to TRBJ1-4, with unresolved D. V dropped 4 bases and J dropped 0 bases, with 6 bases sitting between them. The CDR3 length is 14 residues. CDR1 is MNHEY, CDR2 SMNVEV, per germline (reference sequence). CDR3 in amino acids: CASSYRPTNEKLFF. The CDR3 DNA reads as TGTGCCAGCAGTTACAGACCAACTAATGAAAAACTGTTTTTT.

This clone appeared once. The genes are TRBV19 and TRBJ2-7, with 9 bases lining up with TRBD1. The J segment lost 3 bases and the V segment lost 9 bases, leaving 12 bases of the junction unmatched. This CDR3 has 15 residues. Germline V CDR1 and CDR2: LNHDA, SQIVND (reference sequence). The CDR3 DNA follows: TGTGCCAGCACCGGGACGACAGGGGGATTCTACGAGCAGTACTTC. It encodes CASTGTTGGFYEQYF.

The V gene is TRBV30, the J gene TRBJ2-7; D gene unclear. V was shortened by 3 bases and J by 1 base, with 10 bases between the two germline ends. This CDR3 region has 13 residues. Germline V CDR1 and CDR2: GTSNPN, SVGIG (reference sequence). The CDR3 loop reads CAWSRQWSYEQYF. The CDR3, as DNA: TGTGCCTGGAGCCGCCAGTGGTCCTACGAGCAGTACTTC.

The V gene is TRBV18, the J gene TRBJ2-7, with TRBD1 identical over 9 bases. This CDR3 contains 14 residues. Unmatched junction bases numbered 4, after V lost 6 bases and J lost 1 base. Germline CDR1 is KGHSH and CDR2 is LQKENI. The CDR3 DNA reads as TGTGCCAGCTCGTCCGGGACAGGGTCCTACGAGCAGTACTTC. It is translated as CASSSGTGSYEQYF.

This chain connects TRBV6-4 to TRBJ2-1; TRBD2 aligns across 13 bases. The CDR3 loop spans 18 amino acids. Germline V gives CDR1 MRHNA, CDR2 SNTAGT. The junction had 7 bases not matched to a gene; V was cut back by 1 base and J by 4 bases. The CDR3 reads CASSDYRLAGGKYNEQFF. In nucleotides, the CDR3 is TGTGCCAGCAGTGACTATAGACTAGCGGGAGGTAAGTACAATGAGCAGTTCTTC.

The gene calls are TRBV5-1 and TRBJ2-7; 8 bases are a match to TRBD1. Germline-derived CDR1 and CDR2 are SGHRS and YFSETQ. This CDR3 contains 16 residues. The J segment lost 7 bases and the V segment lost 0 bases, leaving 12 bases of the junction unmatched. DNA for the CDR3: TGCGCCAGCAGCTTGGGGGGGCCGCAGGGGGCTGATGAGCAGTACTTC. It codes for CASSLGGPQGADEQYF.

The V and J genes are TRBV18 and TRBJ2-7, with a tentative D call TRBD2 (5 bases). Germline V gene data show CDR1 as KGHSH and CDR2 as LQKENI. The CDR3 extends over 14 amino acids. The germline V and J ends were trimmed by 3 bases and 2 bases, with 11 bases remaining between them. The chain's CDR3 is CASSPARAPYEQYF. The CDR3 region has the DNA TGTGCCAGCTCACCCGCGAGGGCACCCTACGAGCAGTACTTC.

The rearrangement uses TRBV7-8 and TRBJ1-2; D remains unclear. This CDR3 contains 13 residues. Looked up from germline, CDR1 is SGHVS and CDR2 is FQNEAQ. V was cut by 2 bases and J by 4 bases, with 8 bases left in between. Written as DNA, the CDR3 is TGTGCCAGCAGCTTAACCAGACTCTATGGCTACACCTTC. Its translation: CASSLTRLYGYTF.